The 25 T cell receptor beta chains listed next were all sequenced from one sample in a study of blood T cell repertoires in COVID-19. Generated by immunoSEQ multiplex PCR, the TCRdb table keeps only in-frame clones and is missing some. The repertoire holds about 360,000 clones, with around nine tenths as singletons. The sequencing input was peripheral blood. The receptors were sampled from a human donor in a cohort sampled during active COVID-19.

CDR3 protein: CASAPRGRAEAFF. As DNA, the CDR3 is TGTGCCAGCGCCCCAAGGGGGCGGGCTGAAGCTTTCTTT. This chain links TRBV12-3 or TRBV12-4 with TRBJ1-1; 7 nucleotides agree with TRBD1. The CDR3 sequence is 13 residues long. Trimming removed 8 bases from V and 6 bases from J; junction bases left unmatched: 9.

The genes are TRBV19 and TRBJ1-2, with 10 bases fitting TRBD1. The CDR3 covers 15 residues. Trimming took 2 bases from V and 8 from J; bases not matched to a gene: 8. Germline lookup yields CDR1 LNHDA and CDR2 SQIVND (reference sequence). The CDR3 DNA sequence: TGTGCCAGTAGTATAAGGGACAGGGGTGCGGCCGGCTACACCTTC. This sequence encodes CASSIRDRGAAGYTF.

The chain couples TRBV28 to TRBJ2-7; 11 positions agree with TRBD2. The CDR3 loop spans 14 amino acids. Trimming took 6 bases from V and 9 from J; bases not matched to a gene: 10. Looked up from germline, CDR1 is MDHEN and CDR2 is SYDVKM. Here the CDR3 reads CASRLAGGRDRQYF. In nucleotides, the CDR3 is TGTGCCAGCAGATTAGCGGGAGGGCGGGATAGGCAGTACTTC.

The chain links TRBV9 to TRBJ2-1; D is uncertain. V was clipped by 1 base and J by 9 bases, with 11 bases between them. The CDR3 is 13 amino acids. Germline CDR1 is SGDLS and CDR2 is YYNGEE. CDR3 bases: TGTGCCAGCAGCGTATCCCCTCGCGGTGAGCAGTTCTTC. Its translation is CASSVSPRGEQFF.

The chain is built from TRBV7-9 and TRBJ2-1; 9 positions match TRBD2. CDR1 is SEHNR, CDR2 FQNEAQ, per germline (reference sequence). The CDR3 runs 15 residues. V lost 1 base to trimming and J lost 7 bases; unmatched junction nucleotides: 5. The CDR3: CASSLGGGASNEQFF. The CDR3 nucleotides are TGTGCCAGCAGCTTAGGCGGGGGGGCAAGTAATGAGCAGTTCTTC.

The chain has TRBV3-1 (or the pseudogene TRBV3-2) and TRBJ1-6; 9 nucleotides line up with TRBD1. The CDR3 runs 15 residues. From germline, CDR1 is LGHDT and CDR2 YNNKEL (reference sequence). The V gene end was trimmed by 3 bases and the J gene end by 9 bases; junction bases not matched to a gene: 6. The CDR3 bases are TGTGCCAGCAGCCAGGGACAGGGAGACGTTTCACCCCTCCACTTT. It yields the protein CASSQGQGDVSPLHF.

This clone was seen once. The CDR3 nucleotides read TGTGCCAGCAGCCCCAGACAGGGGGCGAGCGGCTACACCTTC. As protein: CASSPRQGASGYTF. This chain joins TRBV11-2 and TRBJ1-2, with TRBD1 matching over 10 bases. The V gene's germline CDR1 is SGHAT and CDR2 FQNNGV. Trimming cost V 5 bases and J 8 bases; bases outside gene matches: 8. The CDR3 sequence is 14 residues long.

The chain employs TRBV30 and TRBJ1-3; 7 nucleotides agree with TRBD1. V shed 3 bases, J shed 0 bases, and the junction held 5 bases outside the gene matches. Looked up from germline, CDR1 is GTSNPN and CDR2 is SVGIG (reference sequence). The CDR3 consists of 15 residues. The CDR3 protein is CAWRPTGNSGNTIYF. CDR3 nucleotides: TGTGCCTGGAGACCGACAGGGAACTCTGGAAACACCATATATTTT.

This chain links TRBV15 with TRBJ2-7; perhaps TRBD2 as D (5 bases). Trimming took 1 base from V and 2 from J, leaving 15 bases between them. Germline V gene sequence: CDR1 LNHNV, CDR2 YYDKDF (reference sequence). The CDR3 contains 16 residues. DNA for the CDR3: TGTGCCACCAGCAGAGGACCCAGCGGAACGACCTACGAGCAGTACTTC. Translated, it gives CATSRGPSGTTYEQYF.

This clone was counted at least ten times. This chain connects TRBV5-6 to TRBJ1-4, with 7 bases matching TRBD1. The germline CDR1 and CDR2 sequences are SGHDT and YYEEEE. The CDR3 is made up of 15 amino acids. V was pared by 0 bases and J by 8 bases, with 7 bases of the junction left unmatched. The CDR3 DNA sequence: TGTGCCAGCAGCTTGGCAGGGGGTAGGCGAGAAAAACTGTTTTTT. It translates to CASSLAGGRREKLFF.

The chain uses TRBV2 and TRBJ1-2; 7 positions match TRBD1. The CDR3 spans 13 residues. Losses at the gene ends were 6 bases for V and 4 bases for J; bases not matched to a gene: 5. Germline CDR1 SNHLY, CDR2 FYNNEI. This chain's CDR3 is CASRGDSSYGYTF. The CDR3 DNA is TGTGCCAGCAGGGGGGACAGCTCCTATGGCTACACCTTC.

The rearrangement uses TRBV20-1 and TRBJ2-4, with D possibly being TRBD2 (5 bases). From germline, CDR1 is DFQATT and CDR2 SNEGSKA (reference sequence). The CDR3 is 11 amino acids. Trimming pared 7 bases from V and 2 bases from J, leaving 6 bases between. CDR3 bases: TGCAGTGGGGAGTCCAAAAACATTCAGTACTTC. Translating it yields CSGESKNIQYF.

V and J are TRBV28 and TRBJ2-7; D is undetermined. With 3 bases removed from V and 0 bases from J, the gap between germline ends came to 9 bases. The CDR3 is 14 amino acids. The germline V gene encodes CDR1 MDHEN and CDR2 SYDVKM. Here the CDR3 reads CASSFGRFSYEQYF. Written as DNA, the CDR3 is TGTGCCAGCAGTTTTGGCAGGTTCTCCTACGAGCAGTACTTC.

This clone was seen a few times. The J gene is TRBJ1-1, the V gene TRBV28; TRBD1 agrees at 9 bases. The CDR3 sequence is 14 residues long. Unmatched junction bases numbered 6, after V lost 5 bases and J lost 5 bases. Germline CDR1 is MDHEN and CDR2 is SYDVKM. The CDR3 region has the DNA TGTGCCAGCAGTCTGGAGACAGGGGGGACTGAAGCTTTCTTT. Protein sequence: CASSLETGGTEAFF.

This chain joins TRBV27 and TRBJ1-5; D gene ambiguous. The CDR3 sequence is 15 residues long. In germline, CDR1 is MNHEY, CDR2 SMNVEV (reference sequence). Between the trimmed V and J ends, which lost 8 bases and 0 bases, there was a span of 14 bases. CDR3 protein: CASRSFEGSNQPQHF. The CDR3 bases are TGTGCCAGCCGATCCTTCGAGGGTAGCAATCAGCCCCAGCATTTT.

This chain uses TRBV10-3 with TRBJ2-3, with D possibly matching TRBD2 (7 bases). This CDR3 is built from 15 residues. CDR1 and CDR2 from the germline V gene are ENHRY and SYGVKD. V was pared by 4 bases and J by 5 bases, with 16 bases between. The CDR3 DNA reads TGTGCCATCAGTGCGCGGGGGCCCGGGGAAGATACGCAGTATTTT. Translating gives CAISARGPGEDTQYF.

This clone was recorded once. J is TRBJ1-1 and V is TRBV3-1 (or the pseudogene TRBV3-2), with 7 bases matching TRBD1. The junction had 1 base not matched to a gene; V was cut back by 1 base and J by 8 bases. Germline loops: CDR1 LGHDT, CDR2 YNNKEL (reference sequence). This CDR3 comprises 12 residues. The CDR3 region is CASSQGQGEAFF. CDR3 sequence (DNA): TGTGCCAGCAGCCAAGGACAGGGCGAAGCTTTCTTT.

The chain recombines TRBV5-4 with TRBJ1-6; a possible D gene is TRBD1 (6 bases). This CDR3 has 15 residues. Trimming left V 4 bases short and J 4 bases short, with 12 bases between. Germline values: CDR1 SGHNT, CDR2 YYREEE (reference sequence). In nucleotides, the CDR3 is TGTGCCAGCAGCGATCGGACAGATTATAATTCACCCCTCCACTTT. Its protein product is CASSDRTDYNSPLHF.

On this clone itself: Distinct nucleotide sequences in the sample also encode this CDR3. The V call is TRBV19, the J call TRBJ1-1; no definite D call. The CDR3 sequence is 14 residues long. The ends were cut back, 5 bases at V and 3 bases at J, with 13 bases in the middle. Germline V gene data show CDR1 as LNHDA and CDR2 as SQIVND (reference sequence). CDR3 region: CASSDGKRDTEAFF. As DNA, the CDR3 is TGTGCCAGTAGTGACGGAAAGAGGGACACTGAAGCTTTCTTT.

The chain links TRBV29-1 to TRBJ1-1; 8 bases map to TRBD1. There are 13 residues in the CDR3. The germline CDR1 and CDR2 sequences are SQVTM and ANQGSEA. After removal of 5 bases from V and 4 bases from J, the junction contained 6 bases not matched to a gene. DNA of the CDR3: TGCAGCGTTTCAGGGGGCCGAAGCACTGAAGCTTTCTTT. Its protein product is CSVSGGRSTEAFF.

The V and J genes are TRBV3-1 (or the pseudogene TRBV3-2) and TRBJ2-1, with D maybe TRBD1 (6 bases). CDR3 length: 16 residues. Per the germline V gene, CDR1 is LGHDT and CDR2 is YNNKEL (reference sequence). Deletions cut 0 bases from V and 7 bases from J, with 16 bases between. For the CDR3, the DNA is TGTGCCAGCAGCCAAGATGGGGGCGGGCCGTTGAATGAGCAGTTCTTC. Its protein product is CASSQDGGGPLNEQFF.

The V gene is TRBV5-1, the J gene TRBJ2-7; 8 nucleotides agree with TRBD1. The CDR3 spans 16 residues. Germline V gene lookup returns CDR1 SGHRS and CDR2 YFSETQ. V gave up 0 bases and J gave up 2 bases; unmatched junction bases: 7. The CDR3: CASSLAGQGVAYEQYF. Written as DNA, the CDR3 is TGCGCCAGCAGCTTGGCAGGACAGGGTGTCGCCTACGAGCAGTACTTC.

This clone was seen once. The chain carries TRBV2 and TRBJ2-3; D may be TRBD2 (6 bases). The CDR3 is 14 residues long. Germline CDR1 is SNHLY and CDR2 is FYNNEI. V lost 7 bases and J lost 2, with 13 bases in between. Here the CDR3 DNA reads TGTGCCAGCAAAGAGAAGCGGGCCACAGATACGCAGTATTTT. Amino acids: CASKEKRATDTQYF.

The V call is TRBV7-9, the J call TRBJ2-1; 10 nucleotides line up with TRBD2. There are 15 residues in the CDR3. Trimming took 7 bases from V and 8 from J; bases not matched to a gene: 11. Per germline, CDR1 SEHNR and CDR2 FQNEAQ (reference sequence). The CDR3 sequence is CASTVSGGAVDEQFF. In DNA, the CDR3 is TGTGCCAGCACCGTCAGCGGGGGGGCCGTCGATGAGCAGTTCTTC.

This chain uses TRBV3-1 (or the pseudogene TRBV3-2) with TRBJ2-5, with TRBD2 identical over 12 bases. Trimming at V came to 4 bases and at J to 4 bases, leaving 10 bases not matched to a gene. The CDR3 spans 17 residues. Germline CDR1 reads LGHDT; CDR2 reads YNNKEL (reference sequence). CDR3 protein: CASSLGLAGTLGETQYF. The CDR3 region has the DNA TGTGCCAGCAGCCTTGGACTAGCGGGAACCCTCGGAGAGACCCAGTACTTC.